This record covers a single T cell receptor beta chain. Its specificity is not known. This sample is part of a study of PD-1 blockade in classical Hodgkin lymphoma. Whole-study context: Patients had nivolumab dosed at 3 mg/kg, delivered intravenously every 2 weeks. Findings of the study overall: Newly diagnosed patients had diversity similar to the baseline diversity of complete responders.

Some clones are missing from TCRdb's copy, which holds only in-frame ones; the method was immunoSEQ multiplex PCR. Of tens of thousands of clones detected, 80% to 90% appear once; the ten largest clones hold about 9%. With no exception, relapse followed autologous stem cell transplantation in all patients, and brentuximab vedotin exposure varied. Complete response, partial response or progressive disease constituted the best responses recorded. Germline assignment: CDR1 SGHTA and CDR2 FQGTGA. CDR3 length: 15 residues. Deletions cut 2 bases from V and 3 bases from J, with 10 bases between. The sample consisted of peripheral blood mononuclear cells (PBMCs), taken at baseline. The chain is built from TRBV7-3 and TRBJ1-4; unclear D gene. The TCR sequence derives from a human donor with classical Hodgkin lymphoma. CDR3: CASSLQKLANEKLFF. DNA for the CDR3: TGTGCCAGCAGCTTACAGAAGCTAGCTAATGAAAAACTGTTTTTT.